These 18 T cell receptor beta chains originate from one sample sequenced in a study of graft-versus-host responses after intestinal transplantation. These receptors are not linked to any known antigen. Some clones are missing from TCRdb's copy, which holds only in-frame ones; the method was immunoSEQ multiplex PCR. The sample shows 50,000 to 60,000 clones, roughly 91% of them seen only once. The sample consisted of unstimulated CD4+ T cells sorted from spleen or lymph node cells, taken before transplant. These receptors originate from a human donor who was the organ donor for an intestinal transplant.

J is TRBJ2-6 and V is TRBV4-3; 8 bases map to TRBD2. With 0 bases clipped from V and 4 bases from J, the junction kept 5 bases outside the gene matches. This CDR3 comprises 17 residues. Germline lookup yields CDR1 LGHNA and CDR2 YSLEER. The CDR3 DNA reads TGCGCCAGCAGCCAAGACAGCGGGAGTCTGGGGGCCAACGTCCTGACTTTC. This codes for CASSQDSGSLGANVLTF.

This chain connects TRBV23-1 to TRBJ1-6; a weak D match, TRBD1 (6 bases). TRBV23-1 belongs to the ORF category, with a function that is uncertain. The V end was cut by 2 bases, the J end by 0 bases, with 11 bases between. The CDR3 covers 17 residues. CDR3 region: CASSQRTASSYNSPLHF. CDR3 bases: TGCGCCAGCAGTCAAAGGACAGCGAGCTCCTATAATTCACCCCTCCACTTT.

The genes are TRBV9 and TRBJ2-3, with TRBD1 as a possible D gene (6 bases). Per germline, CDR1 SGDLS and CDR2 YYNGEE. V gave up 0 bases and J gave up 2 bases, with 10 bases separating them. This CDR3 is built from 15 residues. CDR3 sequence (DNA): TGTGCCAGCAGCGTAGTTGCAGGGGTCACAGATACGCAGTATTTT. Translating gives CASSVVAGVTDTQYF.

The rearrangement joins TRBV18 to TRBJ2-1; TRBD2 agrees at 13 bases. This CDR3 is built from 14 residues. After removal of 4 bases from V and 8 bases from J, the junction contained 2 bases not matched to a gene. CDR1 and CDR2 from the germline V gene are KGHSH and LQKENI. This CDR3 is CASSLGLAGDEQFF. CDR3 sequence (DNA): TGTGCCAGCTCACTTGGACTAGCGGGGGATGAGCAGTTCTTC.

The DNA for the CDR3 is TGTGCCAGCAGCCTTGGACTAGCGGAAGAGACCCAGTACTTC. Encoded protein: CASSLGLAEETQYF. The chain employs TRBV7-9 and TRBJ2-5, with 10 nucleotides matching TRBD2. Looked up from germline, CDR1 is SEHNR and CDR2 is FQNEAQ (reference sequence). The CDR3 consists of 14 residues. After removal of 5 bases from V and 3 bases from J, the junction contained 3 bases not matched to a gene.

The chain uses TRBV9 and TRBJ2-3, with D possibly being TRBD2 (6 bases). Germline-derived CDR1 and CDR2 are SGDLS and YYNGEE. V was trimmed by 1 base and J by 6 bases, leaving 9 bases between them. The CDR3 runs to 13 residues. The CDR3 protein is CASSVSSVDTQYF. The CDR3, as DNA: TGTGCCAGCAGCGTATCTAGCGTTGATACGCAGTATTTT.

The chain couples TRBV4-1 to TRBJ2-5; D perhaps matches TRBD1 (6 bases). V was cut by 1 base and J by 1 base, with 7 bases left in between. Germline values: CDR1 MGHRA, CDR2 YSYEKL. This CDR3 is 14 amino acids long. The DNA for the CDR3 is TGCGCCAGCAGCCAAGGGACAGTCCAAGAGACCCAGTACTTC. Translated, it gives CASSQGTVQETQYF.

The J gene is TRBJ2-7, the V gene TRBV11-2, with D uncertain. This CDR3 has 14 residues. The germline gives CDR1 SGHAT, CDR2 FQNNGV. The V gene lost 1 base and the J gene lost 0 bases, with 7 bases spanning the gap. CDR3 coding DNA: TGTGCCAGCAGCTTAGTGGCAGCCTCCTACGAGCAGTACTTC. Its protein is CASSLVAASYEQYF.

The V gene is TRBV7-8, the J gene TRBJ1-4, with 9 nucleotides matching TRBD1. Trimming took 6 bases from V and 10 from J; bases not matched to a gene: 9. CDR3 size: 14 residues. Germline CDR1 SGHVS, CDR2 FQNEAQ. CDR3: CASSNGTGLRKLFF. The CDR3 nucleotides are TGTGCCAGCAGTAACGGGACAGGGTTGCGAAAACTGTTTTTT.

The chain carries TRBV28 and TRBJ2-3; D is uncertain. Between the trimmed V and J ends, which lost 3 bases and 9 bases, there was a span of 7 bases. The CDR3 contains 11 residues. Germline V gene sequence: CDR1 MDHEN, CDR2 SYDVKM. The CDR3 loop is CASSFRQTQYF. DNA of the CDR3: TGTGCCAGCAGTTTTCGGCAAACGCAGTATTTT. Based on the CDR3 plus reference TRBV28 and TRBJ2-3, the full variable domain is DVKVTQSSRYLVKRTGEKVFLECVQDMDHENMFWYRQDPGLGLRLIYFSYDVKMKEKGDIPEGYSVSREKKERFSLILESASTNQTSMYLCASSFRQTQYFGPGTRLTVL.

The chain recombines TRBV7-2 with TRBJ2-2, with 8 bases lining up with TRBD2. V was clipped by 4 bases and J by 1 base; unmatched bases: 5. The V gene's germline CDR1 is SGHTA and CDR2 FQGNSA. This CDR3 comprises 16 residues. The CDR3 DNA follows: TGTGCCAGCAGCTCCCGGACTAGCCTGAACACCGGGGAGCTGTTTTTT. As protein: CASSSRTSLNTGELFF.

The V gene is TRBV27, the J gene TRBJ2-3; D is uncertain. CDR1 MNHEY and CDR2 SMNVEV come from the germline V gene (reference sequence). This CDR3 contains 15 residues. V was cut by 2 bases and J by 4 bases, with 13 bases left in between. In DNA form, the CDR3 reads TGTGCCAGCAGTTTAATGCCTAGTAGGCCAGATACGCAGTATTTT. It specifies CASSLMPSRPDTQYF.

The V gene is TRBV5-4, the J gene TRBJ2-1, with no clear D. The germline V gene has CDR1 SGHNT and CDR2 YYREEE (reference sequence). V lost 0 bases to trimming and J lost 2 bases, with 9 bases between them. The CDR3 spans 15 residues. The CDR3, as DNA: TGTGCCAGCAGCTTGGAGGTAGCTGCCTACAATGAGCAGTTCTTC. Translation: CASSLEVAAYNEQFF.

The genes are TRBV28 and TRBJ1-1, with 7 bases that match TRBD1. V trimming: 4 bases; J trimming: 10 bases; junction bases outside the gene matches: 12. The CDR3 length is 14 residues. CDR1 and CDR2 (germline): MDHEN, SYDVKM. CDR3 loop: CASSSDRVSLRAFF. The CDR3 bases are TGTGCCAGCAGTTCTGACAGGGTCAGTCTCCGAGCTTTCTTT.

The sample holds one count of this clone. The chain employs TRBV29-1 and TRBJ2-7, with 8 bases that match TRBD2. This CDR3 contains 14 residues. CDR1 and CDR2 from the germline V gene are SQVTM and ANQGSEA. The junction had 6 bases not matched to a gene; V was cut back by 3 bases and J by 2 bases. CDR3 coding DNA: TGCAGCGTTGATCCGGGGGGGAGCGCCTACGAGCAGTACTTC. It specifies CSVDPGGSAYEQYF.

In this sample, this clone turned up once. V usage is TRBV2 and J usage is TRBJ2-1; 8 bases agree with TRBD2. Germline lookup yields CDR1 SNHLY and CDR2 FYNNEI. V was pared by 6 bases and J by 4 bases, with 11 bases of the junction left unmatched. The CDR3 spans 16 residues. CDR3: CASSPFSGTSYNEQFF. The CDR3 DNA is TGTGCCAGCAGCCCCTTTAGCGGGACCTCATACAATGAGCAGTTCTTC.

The rearrangement uses TRBV4-3 and TRBJ2-2, with D unresolved. CDR1 and CDR2 (germline): LGHNA, YSLEER. There are 13 residues in the CDR3. V was cut by 0 bases and J by 5 bases, with 4 bases left in between. The CDR3 here is CASSQDGTGELFF. CDR3 nucleotide sequence: TGCGCCAGCAGCCAAGACGGAACCGGGGAGCTGTTTTTT.

The J gene is TRBJ2-6, the V gene TRBV19; D gene ambiguous. This CDR3 contains 15 residues. Trimming shortened V by 6 bases and J by 0 bases, and 9 bases separated the two germline ends. The V gene's germline CDR1 is LNHDA and CDR2 SQIVND (reference sequence). The CDR3 DNA sequence: TGTGCCAGTAGCCCCCGGAACTCTGGGGCCAACGTCCTGACTTTC. The encoded protein is CASSPRNSGANVLTF.